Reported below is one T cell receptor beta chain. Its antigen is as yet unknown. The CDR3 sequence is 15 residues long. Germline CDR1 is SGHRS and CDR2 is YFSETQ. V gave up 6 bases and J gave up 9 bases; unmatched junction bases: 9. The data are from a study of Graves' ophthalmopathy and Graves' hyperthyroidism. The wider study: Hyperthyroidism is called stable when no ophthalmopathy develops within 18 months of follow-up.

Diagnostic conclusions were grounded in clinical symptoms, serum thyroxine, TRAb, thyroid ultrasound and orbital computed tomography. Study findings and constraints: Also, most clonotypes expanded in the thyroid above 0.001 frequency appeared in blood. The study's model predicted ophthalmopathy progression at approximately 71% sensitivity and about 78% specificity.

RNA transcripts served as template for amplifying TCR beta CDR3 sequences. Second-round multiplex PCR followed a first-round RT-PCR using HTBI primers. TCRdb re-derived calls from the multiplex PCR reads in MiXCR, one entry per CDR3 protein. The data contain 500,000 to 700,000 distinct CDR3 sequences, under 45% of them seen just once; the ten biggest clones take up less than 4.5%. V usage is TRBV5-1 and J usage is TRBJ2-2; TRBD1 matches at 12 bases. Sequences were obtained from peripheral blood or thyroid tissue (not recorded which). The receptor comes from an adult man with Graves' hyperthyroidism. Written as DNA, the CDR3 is TGCGCCAGCAACAACCGGGACAGGGGGCACAGGGAGCTGTTTTTT. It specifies CASNNRDRGHRELFF.